Each of the 21 T cell receptor beta chains below was sequenced from the same sample in a study of blood T cells in healthy people across ages. It was with a sample-barcoded 5' primer and a J-beta primer mix that a second PCR of about 7 to 12 cycles was run. TCRdb recomputed calls from the 5' RACE reads with MiXCR, one row per CDR3 protein. Counted here are approximately 690,000 distinct CDR3 sequences, 45% to 65% occurring once; the ten biggest clones make up more than 35%. Sample: blood. These receptors all stem from a man aged 55 to 70 in good health.

The chain couples TRBV29-1 to TRBJ2-1; TRBD2 aligns across 10 bases. The CDR3 is 16 amino acids. From germline, CDR1 is SQVTM and CDR2 ANQGSEA. With 0 bases clipped from V and 8 bases from J, the junction kept 10 bases outside the gene matches. The CDR3 nucleotides read TGCAGCGTTGAAGAGAGGCAGCGGGGGGGCGGCGATGAGCAGTTCTTC. It is translated as CSVEERQRGGGDEQFF.

This clonotype was counted between two and nine times. The chain uses TRBV4-1 and TRBJ2-1, with 10 positions matching TRBD1. Germline CDR1 is MGHRA and CDR2 is YSYEKL. Germline trimming cut 0 bases from V and 1 base from J; bases unmatched to any gene: 3. The CDR3 has 17 amino acids. CDR3 bases: TGCGCCAGCAGCCAAGATGGACAGGGGGGATCCTACAATGAGCAGTTCTTC. It translates to CASSQDGQGGSYNEQFF.

V is TRBV24-1 and J is TRBJ2-5; D unclear. The germline CDR1 and CDR2 sequences are KGHDR and SFDVKD. V was pared by 5 bases and J by 5 bases, with 17 bases between. The CDR3 is 15 amino acids. The CDR3 here is CATSAPSLGRETQYF. CDR3 DNA sequence: TGTGCCACCAGTGCCCCCAGTCTCGGCAGGGAGACCCAGTACTTC.

This clonotype was counted between two and nine times. The J gene is TRBJ1-2, the V gene TRBV12-3 or TRBV12-4; D is possibly TRBD1 (6 bases). Trimming removed 6 bases from V and 4 bases from J, with 21 bases in between. The CDR3 spans 16 residues. The CDR3 reads CASRFLGGGLVYGYTF. Written as DNA, the CDR3 is TGTGCCAGCAGGTTTCTCGGCGGGGGCCTGGTCTATGGCTACACCTTC.

The table lists this clonotype with a count of one. The V gene is TRBV29-1, the J gene TRBJ2-7, with 10 bases matching TRBD1. Unmatched junction bases numbered 1, after V lost 0 bases and J lost 2 bases. The CDR3 loop spans 14 amino acids. From germline, CDR1 is SQVTM and CDR2 ANQGSEA. CDR3 region: CSVEDDRGPYEQYF. The CDR3 DNA is TGCAGCGTTGAAGATGACAGGGGGCCCTACGAGCAGTACTTC.

This clonotype came up once. This rearrangement joins TRBV5-5 to TRBJ2-1; 13 nucleotides agree with TRBD2. This CDR3 is built from 16 residues. Germline trimming cut 2 bases from V and 7 bases from J; bases unmatched to any gene: 6. CDR1 and CDR2 from the germline V gene are SGHKS and YYEKEE (reference sequence). The CDR3 nucleotides are TGTGCCAGCAGCTTAGGACTAGCGGGGGCCTGGAATGAGCAGTTCTTC. Amino acid sequence: CASSLGLAGAWNEQFF.

This clonotype was observed many times. This rearrangement joins TRBV20-1 to TRBJ2-5, with 10 bases fitting TRBD2. V lost 6 bases to trimming and J lost 5 bases; unmatched junction nucleotides: 9. The CDR3 runs 14 residues. Germline V gives CDR1 DFQATT, CDR2 SNEGSKA (reference sequence). CDR3 DNA sequence: TGCAGTGCCCAGCCCCTAGCGGGGGCTGAGACCCAGTACTTC. Protein: CSAQPLAGAETQYF.

This clonotype has only a few counts. This chain joins TRBV5-6 and TRBJ2-7; unclear D gene. The CDR3 sequence is 13 residues long. The V and J ends lost 1 base and 7 bases respectively, with 12 bases between them. Germline CDR1 SGHDT, CDR2 YYEEEE. The CDR3 here is CASSLLRSNEQYF. DNA for the CDR3: TGTGCCAGCAGCTTGCTACGCAGCAATGAGCAGTACTTC.

This clonotype appeared a few times. The CDR3 DNA sequence: TGTGCCAGCAGTCTCCCCCCCGGGCAGTACTTC. Translation: CASSLPPGQYF. This chain connects TRBV6-2 or TRBV6-3 to TRBJ2-7; D gene ambiguous. The V end lost 5 bases, the J end lost 9 bases, and 11 bases lay between the germline ends. The CDR3 covers 11 residues. Germline CDR1 MNHEY, CDR2 SVGEGT.

This rearrangement joins TRBV6-6 to TRBJ2-7; 7 nucleotides align to TRBD2. CDR3 length: 13 residues. Looked up from germline, CDR1 is MNHNY and CDR2 is SVGAGI (reference sequence). V shed 7 bases, J shed 5 bases, and the junction held 8 bases outside the gene matches. The chain's CDR3 is CASTPGGGDEQYF. In DNA, the CDR3 is TGTGCCAGCACTCCTGGGGGGGGAGACGAGCAGTACTTC.

This clonotype was seen only a few times. The chain links TRBV12-3 or TRBV12-4 to TRBJ2-1; the match to TRBD1 covers 10 bases. CDR3 length: 15 amino acids. The V segment lost 6 bases and the J segment 8 bases; nucleotides outside the gene matches: 10. The CDR3 here is CASSRRGQGMDEQFF. In DNA form, the CDR3 reads TGTGCCAGCAGCCGGAGGGGACAGGGGATGGATGAGCAGTTCTTC.

V gene TRBV5-1 combines with J gene TRBJ1-2, with D possibly matching TRBD1 (6 bases). CDR3 size: 16 residues. CDR1 SGHRS and CDR2 YFSETQ come from the germline V gene. V was shortened by 2 bases and J by 8 bases, with 22 bases between the two germline ends. CDR3 bases: TGCGCCAGCAGCTTAAGTCCAGGGGAAGGTCGCGGCGGCTACACCTTC. Amino acids: CASSLSPGEGRGGYTF.

As DNA, the CDR3 is TGTGCCAGCAGCAGAAGGGGACCGGATGTGAACACTGAAGCTTTCTTT. It encodes CASSRRGPDVNTEAFF. The gene calls are TRBV9 and TRBJ1-1; maybe TRBD1 (5 bases). V lost 4 bases, J lost 0 bases, and 16 bases lay in between. Germline CDR1 is SGDLS and CDR2 is YYNGEE. The CDR3 spans 16 residues.

This clonotype was observed a handful of times. This chain uses TRBV27 with TRBJ2-7; TRBD1 aligns across 7 bases. The V gene's germline CDR1 is MNHEY and CDR2 SMNVEV (reference sequence). CDR3 length: 16 residues. V lost 5 bases to trimming and J lost 2 bases; unmatched junction nucleotides: 12. CDR3 DNA: TGTGCCAGCAGTGTGCAGAGAGGGGGCAGCGCCTACGAGCAGTACTTC. Translating it yields CASSVQRGGSAYEQYF.

This clonotype occurred a few times. V usage is TRBV20-1 and J usage is TRBJ2-2; D could derive from TRBD1 or TRBD2 (5 bases each). Germline V CDR1 and CDR2: DFQATT, SNEGSKA (reference sequence). The V end lost 3 bases, the J end lost 4 bases, and 12 bases lay between the germline ends. There are 14 residues in the CDR3. The CDR3 here is CSASVQGPTGELFF. In DNA form, the CDR3 reads TGCAGTGCTAGTGTCCAGGGACCCACCGGGGAGCTGTTTTTT.

In DNA, the CDR3 is TGCAGCGTTGACGGACAGGGGCCCATGAACACTGAAGCTTTCTTT. Its protein is CSVDGQGPMNTEAFF. V and J are TRBV29-1 and TRBJ1-1; 9 positions match TRBD1. This CDR3 contains 15 residues. The junction had 5 bases not matched to a gene; V was cut back by 3 bases and J by 0 bases. The germline V gene has CDR1 SQVTM and CDR2 ANQGSEA. The full variable domain, rest sourced from reference TRBV29-1 and TRBJ1-1, is SAVISQKPSRDICQRGTSLTIQCQVDSQVTMMFWYRQQPGQSLTLIATANQGSEATYESGFVIDKFPISRPNLTFSTLTVSNMSPEDSSIYLCSVDGQGPMNTEAFFGQGTRLTVV.

There are many counts of this clonotype. This chain links TRBV28 with TRBJ1-4; TRBD1 agrees at 9 bases. The germline CDR1 and CDR2 sequences are MDHEN and SYDVKM. With 6 bases clipped from V and 8 bases from J, the junction kept 7 bases outside the gene matches. This CDR3 is built from 14 residues. CDR3 sequence: CASSRGQGFEKLFF. DNA for the CDR3: TGTGCCAGCAGCCGGGGACAGGGATTCGAAAAACTGTTTTTT. Together with reference TRBV28 and TRBJ1-4, the CDR3 gives the full variable domain: DVKVTQSSRYLVKRTGEKVFLECVQDMDHENMFWYRQDPGLGLRLIYFSYDVKMKEKGDIPEGYSVSREKKERFSLILESASTNQTSMYLCASSRGQGFEKLFFGSGTQLSVL.

About this clonotype itself: Compared with germline, one end of the junction differs, possibly owing to a read error. The chain employs TRBV4-1 and TRBJ2-5; 10 positions match TRBD1. The CDR3 contains 17 residues. Germline V gene data show CDR1 as MGHRA and CDR2 as YSYEKL. The CDR3 nucleotides read TGCGCCGGCAGCCAAGCGTACACCGGGACAGGGGAAGAGACCCAGTACTTC. As protein: CAGSQAYTGTGEETQYF.

The gene calls are TRBV3-1 and TRBJ2-5; 8 bases are a match to TRBD1. The germline CDR1 and CDR2 sequences are LGHDT and YNNKEL (reference sequence). The CDR3 sequence is 15 residues long. V was pared by 1 base and J by 5 bases, with 6 bases of the junction left unmatched. CDR3 nucleotides: TGTGCCAGCAGCCAAGCCCGGACAGGGCACGAGACCCAGTACTTC. Translating it yields CASSQARTGHETQYF.

The chain couples TRBV12-3 or TRBV12-4 to TRBJ2-5, with no clear D. The CDR3 totals 14 residues. With 3 bases removed from V and 3 bases from J, the gap between germline ends came to 11 bases. CDR3 nucleotides: TGTGCCAGCAGTTTCGTCGGGTCCGAAGAGACCCAGTACTTC. Residues: CASSFVGSEETQYF.

Only a few counts were recorded for this clonotype. As DNA, the CDR3 is TGCAGCGTTGGGACTAGCGGGGGGGAGACCCAGTACTTC. Amino acids: CSVGTSGGETQYF. This chain uses TRBV29-1 with TRBJ2-5; TRBD2 matches at 14 bases. This CDR3 spans 13 amino acids. V was clipped by 4 bases and J by 5 bases; unmatched bases: 0. From germline, CDR1 is SQVTM and CDR2 ANQGSEA.